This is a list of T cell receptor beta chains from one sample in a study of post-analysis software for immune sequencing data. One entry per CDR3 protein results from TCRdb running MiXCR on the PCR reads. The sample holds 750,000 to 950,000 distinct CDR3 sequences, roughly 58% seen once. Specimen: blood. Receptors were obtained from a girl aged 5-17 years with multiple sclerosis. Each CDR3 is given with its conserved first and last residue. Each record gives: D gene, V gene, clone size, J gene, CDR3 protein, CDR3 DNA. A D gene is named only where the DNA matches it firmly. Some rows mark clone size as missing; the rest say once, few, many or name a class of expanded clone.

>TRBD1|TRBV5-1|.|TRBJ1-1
CASNTRDRNTETFF
TGCGCCAGCAATACCCGGGACAGAAACACTGAAACTTTCTTT
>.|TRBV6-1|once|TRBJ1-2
CASSEGTLYGYTF
TGTGCCAGCAGTGAAGGGACCCTATATGGCTACACCTTC
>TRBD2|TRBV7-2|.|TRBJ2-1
CASSLRGAGGSYNEQFF
TGTGCCAGCAGCTTAAGGGGGGCGGGGGGTTCCTACAATGAGCAGTTCTTC
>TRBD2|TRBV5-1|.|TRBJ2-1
CASSLTAGGNNEQFF
TGCGCCAGCAGCTTGACAGCGGGGGGGAACAATGAGCAGTTCTTC
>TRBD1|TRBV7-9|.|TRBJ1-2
CASSPTGTGVNYGYTF
TGTGCCAGCAGTCCCACCGGGACAGGAGTTAACTATGGCTACACCTTC
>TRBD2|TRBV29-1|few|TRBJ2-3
CSVEGSGGAPDTQYF
TGCAGCGTGGAAGGGTCGGGGGGGGCCCCAGATACGCAGTATTTT
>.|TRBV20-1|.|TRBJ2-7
CSALTGRNEQYF
TGCAGTGCCTTAACAGGACGTAACGAGCAGTACTTC
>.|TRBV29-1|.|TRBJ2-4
CSVLQGWGENIQYF
TGCAGCGTTCTACAAGGTTGGGGCGAAAACATTCAGTACTTC
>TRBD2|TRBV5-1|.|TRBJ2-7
CASSLTLAGASYEQYF
TGCGCCAGCAGCTTGACGCTAGCGGGGGCTTCCTACGAGCAGTACTTC
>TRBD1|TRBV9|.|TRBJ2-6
CASSVGPGGQGYSGANVLTF
TGTGCCAGCAGCGTAGGCCCGGGTGGACAGGGATACTCTGGGGCCAACGTCCTGACTTTC
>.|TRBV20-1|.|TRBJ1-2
CSARDLSRHGYTF
TGCAGTGCTAGAGATCTGTCACGGCATGGCTACACCTTC
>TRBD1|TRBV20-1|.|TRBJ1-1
CSARRAGGTLIAEAFF
TGCAGTGCTAGGCGGGCAGGGGGCACGTTGATCGCTGAAGCTTTCTTT
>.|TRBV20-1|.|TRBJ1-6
CSARGGVTYNSPLHF
TGCAGTGCTAGAGGGGGAGTCACCTATAATTCACCCCTCCACTTT